The rows below give T cell receptor beta chains drawn from one sample of a study of CD8+ T cells in alopecia areata. Sequencing used immunoSEQ multiplex PCR; TCRdb keeps in-frame clones, though not all of them. Of 100,000 to 150,000 clones in the sample, roughly 61% are singletons; the top ten hold 4.5%. The sample consisted of CD4+ T cells sorted from blood, taken at week 0. The receptors were gathered from a human donor with alopecia areata. CDR3s include the opening cysteine and the closing phenylalanine or tryptophan. A D gene is named only where the DNA matches it firmly. Some rows mark clone size as missing; the rest say once, few, many or name a class of expanded clone.

V	size	J	D	CDR3	DNA
TRBV5-4	.	TRBJ1-2	TRBD1	CASSVTGDGYGYTF	TGTGCCAGCAGCGTAACAGGGGATGGTTATGGCTACACCTTC
TRBV20-1	few	TRBJ2-5	.	CSAGIQETQYF	TGCAGCGCGGGGATACAAGAGACCCAGTACTTC
TRBV4-2	few	TRBJ1-5	TRBD1	CASSQEGQGGDQPQHF	TGTGCCAGCAGCCAGGAGGGACAGGGAGGGGATCAGCCCCAGCATTTT
TRBV5-1	.	TRBJ2-2	.	CASSMTGSNTGELFF	TGCGCCAGCAGCATGACTGGTTCGAACACCGGGGAGCTGTTTTTT
TRBV27	.	TRBJ2-1	TRBD2	CASTPTGRGEQFF	TGTGCCAGCACCCCCACGGGGAGGGGTGAGCAGTTCTTC
TRBV27	.	TRBJ1-1	.	CASSEALNTEAFF	TGTGCCAGCAGTGAGGCGTTAAACACTGAAGCTTTCTTT
TRBV7-9	.	TRBJ2-5	.	CASSLVVAETQYF	TGTGCCAGCAGCTTAGTCGTGGCTGAGACCCAGTACTTC
TRBV28	.	TRBJ1-1	.	CASIPQTGLNTEAFF	TGTGCCAGCATCCCCCAGACAGGACTGAACACTGAAGCTTTCTTT
TRBV5-6	.	TRBJ1-2	.	CASSLVVENYGYTF	TGTGCCAGCAGCTTGGTGGTTGAAAACTATGGCTACACCTTC
TRBV4-2	.	TRBJ2-7	.	CASSQDEGIDEQYF	TGTGCCAGCAGCCAAGACGAGGGGATCGACGAGCAGTACTTC
TRBV19	.	TRBJ1-5	.	CASSIGVGGNQPQHF	TGTGCCAGTAGTATAGGTGTAGGTGGCAATCAGCCCCAGCATTTT
TRBV5-1	.	TRBJ2-7	.	CASSLGGGSEQYF	TGCGCCAGCAGCTTGGGGGGAGGTTCCGAGCAGTACTTC
TRBV7-3	.	TRBJ2-2	.	CASSPDPNTGELFF	TGTGCCAGCAGCCCCGACCCGAACACCGGGGAGCTGTTTTTT
TRBV27	.	TRBJ2-5	.	CASSLFFAQETQYF	TGTGCCAGCAGTTTATTTTTCGCGCAAGAGACCCAGTACTTC
TRBV28	few	TRBJ2-1	.	CASSYVYNEQFF	TGTGCCAGCAGTTACGTCTACAATGAGCAGTTCTTC
TRBV13	.	TRBJ2-7	TRBD2	CASSATLGGSPYEQYF	TGTGCCAGCAGCGCTACACTAGGCGGGAGCCCCTACGAGCAGTACTTC
TRBV5-1	.	TRBJ1-4	TRBD1	CASSLKIVSGTGSNEKLFF	TGCGCCAGCAGCTTGAAGATCGTTAGCGGGACAGGGTCGAATGAAAAACTGTTTTTT
TRBV6-5	.	TRBJ2-5	.	CASSYLREETQYF	TGTGCCAGCAGTTACCTAAGGGAAGAGACCCAGTACTTC
TRBV4-3	once	TRBJ1-2	.	CASSQDRGVVRGYTF	TGCGCCAGCAGCCAAGATAGGGGGGTCGTGCGTGGCTACACCTTC
TRBV29-1	few	TRBJ1-2	.	CSVGRQRGYGYTF	TGCAGCGTAGGTCGACAGAGGGGCTATGGCTACACCTTC
TRBV7-2	.	TRBJ1-5	.	CASSLEGGNQPQHF	TGTGCCAGCAGCTTAGAAGGGGGTAATCAGCCCCAGCATTTT
TRBV6-6	.	TRBJ2-1	.	CASTRLGNEQFF	TGTGCCAGCACAAGACTAGGGAATGAGCAGTTCTTC
TRBV5-5	few	TRBJ2-7	.	CASSLMVYEQYF	TGTGCCAGCAGCTTGATGGTTTACGAGCAGTACTTC